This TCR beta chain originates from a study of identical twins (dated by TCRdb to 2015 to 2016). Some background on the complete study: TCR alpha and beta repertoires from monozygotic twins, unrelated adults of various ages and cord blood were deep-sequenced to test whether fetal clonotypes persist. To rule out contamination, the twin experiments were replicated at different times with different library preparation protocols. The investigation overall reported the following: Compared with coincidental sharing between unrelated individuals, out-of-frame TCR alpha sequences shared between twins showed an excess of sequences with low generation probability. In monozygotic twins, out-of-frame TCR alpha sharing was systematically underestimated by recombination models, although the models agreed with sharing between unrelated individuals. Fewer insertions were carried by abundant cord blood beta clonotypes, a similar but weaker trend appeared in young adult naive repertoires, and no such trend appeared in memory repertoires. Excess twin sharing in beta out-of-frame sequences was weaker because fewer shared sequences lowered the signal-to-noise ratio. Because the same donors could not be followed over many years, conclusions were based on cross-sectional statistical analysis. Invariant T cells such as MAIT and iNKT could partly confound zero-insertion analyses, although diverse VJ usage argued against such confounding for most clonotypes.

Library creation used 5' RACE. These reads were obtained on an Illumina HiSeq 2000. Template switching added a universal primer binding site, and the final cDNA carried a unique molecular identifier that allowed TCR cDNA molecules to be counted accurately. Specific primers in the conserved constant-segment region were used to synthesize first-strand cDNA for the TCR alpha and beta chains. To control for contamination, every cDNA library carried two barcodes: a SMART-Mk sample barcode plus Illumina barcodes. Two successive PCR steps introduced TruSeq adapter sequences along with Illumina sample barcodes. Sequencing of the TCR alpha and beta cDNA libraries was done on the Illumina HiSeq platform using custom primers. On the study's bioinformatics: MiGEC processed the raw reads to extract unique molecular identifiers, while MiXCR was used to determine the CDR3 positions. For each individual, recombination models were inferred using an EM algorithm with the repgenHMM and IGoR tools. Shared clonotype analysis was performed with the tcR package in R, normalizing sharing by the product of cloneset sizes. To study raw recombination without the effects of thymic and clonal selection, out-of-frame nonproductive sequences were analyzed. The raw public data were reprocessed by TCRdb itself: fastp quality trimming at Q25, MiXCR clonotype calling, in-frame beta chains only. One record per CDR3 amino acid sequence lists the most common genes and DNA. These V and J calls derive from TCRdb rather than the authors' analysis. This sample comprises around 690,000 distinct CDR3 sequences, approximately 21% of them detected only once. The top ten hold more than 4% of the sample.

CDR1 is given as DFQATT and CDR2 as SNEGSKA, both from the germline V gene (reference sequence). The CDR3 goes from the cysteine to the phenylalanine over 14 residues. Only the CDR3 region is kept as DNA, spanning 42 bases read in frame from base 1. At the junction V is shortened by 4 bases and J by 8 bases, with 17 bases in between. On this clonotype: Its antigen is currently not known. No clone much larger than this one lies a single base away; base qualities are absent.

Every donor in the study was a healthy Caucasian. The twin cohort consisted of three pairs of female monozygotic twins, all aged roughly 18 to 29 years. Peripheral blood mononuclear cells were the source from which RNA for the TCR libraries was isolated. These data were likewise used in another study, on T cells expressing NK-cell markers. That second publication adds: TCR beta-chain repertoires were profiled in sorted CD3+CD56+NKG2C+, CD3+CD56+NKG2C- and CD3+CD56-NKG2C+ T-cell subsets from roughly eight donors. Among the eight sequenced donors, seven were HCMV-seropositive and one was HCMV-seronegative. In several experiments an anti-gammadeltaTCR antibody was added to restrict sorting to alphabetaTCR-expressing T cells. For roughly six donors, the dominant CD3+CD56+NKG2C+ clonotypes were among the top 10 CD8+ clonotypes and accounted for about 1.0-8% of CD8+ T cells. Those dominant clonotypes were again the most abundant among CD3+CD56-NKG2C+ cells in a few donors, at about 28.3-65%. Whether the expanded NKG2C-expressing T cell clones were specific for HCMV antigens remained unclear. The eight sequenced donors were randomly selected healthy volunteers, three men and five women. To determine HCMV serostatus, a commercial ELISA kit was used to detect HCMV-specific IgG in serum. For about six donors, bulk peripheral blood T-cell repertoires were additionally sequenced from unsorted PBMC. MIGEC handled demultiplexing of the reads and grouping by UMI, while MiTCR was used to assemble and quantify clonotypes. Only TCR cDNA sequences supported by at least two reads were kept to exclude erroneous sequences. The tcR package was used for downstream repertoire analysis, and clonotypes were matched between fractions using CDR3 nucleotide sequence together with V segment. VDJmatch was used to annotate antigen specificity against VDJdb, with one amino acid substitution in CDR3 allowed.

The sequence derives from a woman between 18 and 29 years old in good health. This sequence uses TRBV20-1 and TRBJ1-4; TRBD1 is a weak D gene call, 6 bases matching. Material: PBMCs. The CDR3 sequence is CSATEQGRTEKLFF. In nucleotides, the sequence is TGCAGTGCTACCGAACAGGGACGGACGGAAAAACTGTTTTTT.